This T cell receptor (beta chain) was sequenced during a study of blood T cell repertoires in COVID-19. TCRdb keeps only in-frame clones here, not all; method: immunoSEQ multiplex PCR. The repertoire has 200,000 to 250,000 clones, approximately 82% of them found once; the top ten carry 15%. Germline loops: CDR1 MNHEY, CDR2 SMNVEV (reference sequence). The junction had 12 bases not matched to a gene; V was cut back by 6 bases and J by 1 base. The CDR3 is made up of 19 amino acids. The chain has TRBV27 and TRBJ2-6; 10 positions agree with TRBD1. Sequencing used PBMCs or T cells enriched from blood (not recorded which). The clonotype originates from a man aged 35 to 55 who had recovered from COVID-19. The DNA for the CDR3 is TGTGCCAGCAGCCCAGGGTGGGACAGGGGACCTTCTGGGGCCAACGTCCTGACTTTC. Translation: CASSPGWDRGPSGANVLTF.